The clone carrying this T cell receptor beta chain was found once. From germline, CDR1 is MGHDK and CDR2 SYGVNS. Trimming took off 5 bases at V and 3 bases at J, with 17 bases between the two ends. The CDR3 sequence is 15 residues long. According to the study, genomic DNA was the template for TCR beta VDJ and CDR3 profiling. Each CDR3 protein gets one entry after TCRdb re-called the reads with MiXCR. The sample has roughly 58,000 distinct CDR3 sequences, around 50% seen once. This specimen comes from a study of CD8+CD57+ T cells in acquired aplastic anemia. Study background: Sorted CD4+ and CD8+ cells gave a mean 3.2 ug DNA, range 0.2 to 27.4 ug.

The chain carries TRBV25-1 and TRBJ2-7; no reliable D call. The sequenced sample consisted of sorted CD4+, CD8+, or CD8+CD57+ T cells (not recorded which) from PBMCs. The receptor comes from a human donor in good health, serving as a control. CDR3 nucleotides: TGTGCCAGCAGTATTTCGGCATTGGGCGACTACGAGCAGTACTTC. Translation gives CASSISALGDYEQYF.